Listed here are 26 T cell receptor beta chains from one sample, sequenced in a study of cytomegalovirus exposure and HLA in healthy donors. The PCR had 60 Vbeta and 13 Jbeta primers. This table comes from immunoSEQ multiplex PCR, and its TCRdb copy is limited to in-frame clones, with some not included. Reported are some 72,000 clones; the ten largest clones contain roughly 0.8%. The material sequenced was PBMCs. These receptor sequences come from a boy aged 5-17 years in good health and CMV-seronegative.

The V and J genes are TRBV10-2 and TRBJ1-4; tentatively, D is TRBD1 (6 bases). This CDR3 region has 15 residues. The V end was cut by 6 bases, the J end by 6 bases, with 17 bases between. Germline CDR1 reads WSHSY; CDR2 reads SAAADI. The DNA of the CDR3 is TGCGCCAGCAGAGGAAACAGGGACCCTGATGAAAAACTGTTTTTT. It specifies CASRGNRDPDEKLFF.

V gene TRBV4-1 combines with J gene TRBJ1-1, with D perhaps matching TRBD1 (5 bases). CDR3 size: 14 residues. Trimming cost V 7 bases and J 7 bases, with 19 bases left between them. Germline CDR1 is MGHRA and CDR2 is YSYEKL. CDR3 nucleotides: TGCGCCAGCACCAACTTTGGGAAAGACAGTGAAGCTTTCTTT. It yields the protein CASTNFGKDSEAFF.

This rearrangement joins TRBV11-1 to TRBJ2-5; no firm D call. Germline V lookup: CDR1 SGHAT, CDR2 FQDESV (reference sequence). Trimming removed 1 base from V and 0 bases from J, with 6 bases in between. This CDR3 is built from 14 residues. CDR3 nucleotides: TGTGCCAGCAGCTTAGTGTCAGACCAAGAGACCCAGTACTTC. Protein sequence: CASSLVSDQETQYF.

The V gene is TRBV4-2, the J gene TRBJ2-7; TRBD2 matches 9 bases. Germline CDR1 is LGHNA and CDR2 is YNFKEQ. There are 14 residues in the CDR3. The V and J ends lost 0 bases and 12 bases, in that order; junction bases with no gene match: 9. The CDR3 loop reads CASSQEGSGRSLYF. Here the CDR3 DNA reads TGTGCCAGCAGCCAAGAAGGTAGCGGGAGATCCCTGTACTTC.

DNA of the CDR3: TGTGCCAGCAGTAACCCGGGACAGGCAAACACTGAAGCTTTCTTT. Translated, it gives CASSNPGQANTEAFF. The V and J genes are TRBV9 and TRBJ1-1, with 8 positions matching TRBD1. Unmatched junction bases numbered 8, after V lost 5 bases and J lost 2 bases. The CDR3 loop spans 15 amino acids. Germline lookup yields CDR1 SGDLS and CDR2 YYNGEE.

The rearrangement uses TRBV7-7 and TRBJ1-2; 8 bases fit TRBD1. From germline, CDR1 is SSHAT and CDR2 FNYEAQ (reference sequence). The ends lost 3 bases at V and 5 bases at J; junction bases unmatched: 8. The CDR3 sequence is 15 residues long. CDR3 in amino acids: CASSLTGAKLYGYTF. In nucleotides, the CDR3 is TGTGCCAGCAGCTTGACAGGGGCCAAGCTTTATGGCTACACCTTC.

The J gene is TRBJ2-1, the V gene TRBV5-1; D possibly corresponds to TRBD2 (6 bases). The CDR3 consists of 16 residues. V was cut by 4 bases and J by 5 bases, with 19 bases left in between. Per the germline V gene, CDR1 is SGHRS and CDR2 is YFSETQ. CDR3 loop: CASSDEPGLTDNEQFF. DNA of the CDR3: TGCGCCAGCAGCGACGAACCGGGACTCACCGACAATGAGCAGTTCTTC.

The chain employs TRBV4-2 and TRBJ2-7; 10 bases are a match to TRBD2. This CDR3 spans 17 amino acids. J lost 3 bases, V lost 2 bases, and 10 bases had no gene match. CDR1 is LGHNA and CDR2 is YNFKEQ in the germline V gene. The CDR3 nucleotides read TGTGCCAGCAGCCAACTAAGCGGGAGGGTGTCGCGCTACGAGCAGTACTTC. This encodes CASSQLSGRVSRYEQYF.

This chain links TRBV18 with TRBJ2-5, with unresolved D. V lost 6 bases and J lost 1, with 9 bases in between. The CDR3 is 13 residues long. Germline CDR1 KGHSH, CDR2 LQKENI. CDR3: CASSSELQETQYF. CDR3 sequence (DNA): TGTGCCAGCTCGTCTGAGCTCCAAGAGACCCAGTACTTC.

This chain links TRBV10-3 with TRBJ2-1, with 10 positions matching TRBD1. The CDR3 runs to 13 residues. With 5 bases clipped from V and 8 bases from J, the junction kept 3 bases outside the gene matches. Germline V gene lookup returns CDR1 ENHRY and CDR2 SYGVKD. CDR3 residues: CAISRQGADEQFF. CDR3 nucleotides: TGTGCCATCAGTCGACAGGGGGCCGATGAGCAGTTCTTC.

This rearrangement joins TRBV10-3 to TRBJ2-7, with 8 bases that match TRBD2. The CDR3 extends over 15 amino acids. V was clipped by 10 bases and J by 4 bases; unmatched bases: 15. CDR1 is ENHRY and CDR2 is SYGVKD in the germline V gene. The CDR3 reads CATKEGLSGGYEQYF. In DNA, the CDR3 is TGTGCCACCAAAGAGGGACTTTCGGGAGGGTACGAGCAGTACTTC.

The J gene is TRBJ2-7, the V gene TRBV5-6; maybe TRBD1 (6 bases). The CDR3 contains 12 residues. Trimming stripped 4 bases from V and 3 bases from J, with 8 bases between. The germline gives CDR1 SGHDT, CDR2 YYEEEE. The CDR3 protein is CASSRDNYEQYF. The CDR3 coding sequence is TGTGCCAGCAGCAGGGACAACTACGAGCAGTACTTC.

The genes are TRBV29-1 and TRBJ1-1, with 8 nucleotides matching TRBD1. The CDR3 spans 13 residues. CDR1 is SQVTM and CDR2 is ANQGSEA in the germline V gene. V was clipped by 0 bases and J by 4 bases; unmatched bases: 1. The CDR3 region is CSVEETGATEAFF. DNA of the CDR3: TGCAGCGTTGAAGAGACAGGGGCCACTGAAGCTTTCTTT.

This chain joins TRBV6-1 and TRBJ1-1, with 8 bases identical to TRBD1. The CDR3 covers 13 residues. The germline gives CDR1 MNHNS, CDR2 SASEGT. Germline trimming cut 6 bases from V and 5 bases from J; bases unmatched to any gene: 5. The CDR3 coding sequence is TGTGCCAGCAGGGACAGGGATGTAACTGAAGCTTTCTTT. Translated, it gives CASRDRDVTEAFF.

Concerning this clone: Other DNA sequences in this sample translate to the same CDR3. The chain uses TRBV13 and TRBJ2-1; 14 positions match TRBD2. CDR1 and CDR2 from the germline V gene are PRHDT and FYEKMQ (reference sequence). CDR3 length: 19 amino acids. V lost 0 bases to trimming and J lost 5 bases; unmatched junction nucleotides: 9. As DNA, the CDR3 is TGTGCCAGCAGCTTAGGGGGACTAGCGGGAGCACCCCTTGACAATGAGCAGTTCTTC. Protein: CASSLGGLAGAPLDNEQFF.

CDR3 nucleotides: TGTGCCAGCAGCCAAGACGCTAGCGGGGGATTGGAGCAGTACTTC. Its translation: CASSQDASGGLEQYF. The chain is built from TRBV4-2 and TRBJ2-7, with TRBD2 identical over 10 bases. The V gene end was trimmed by 0 bases and the J gene end by 7 bases; junction bases not matched to a gene: 6. Germline CDR1 and CDR2: LGHNA and YNFKEQ. The CDR3 consists of 15 residues.

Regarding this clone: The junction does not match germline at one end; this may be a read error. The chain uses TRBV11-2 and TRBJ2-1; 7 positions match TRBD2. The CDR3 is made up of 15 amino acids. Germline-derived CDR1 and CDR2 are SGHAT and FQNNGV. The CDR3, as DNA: TGTGCCAGCAGCATCGCGACTAGCTCCGACAATGAGCAGTTCTTC. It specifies CASSIATSSDNEQFF.

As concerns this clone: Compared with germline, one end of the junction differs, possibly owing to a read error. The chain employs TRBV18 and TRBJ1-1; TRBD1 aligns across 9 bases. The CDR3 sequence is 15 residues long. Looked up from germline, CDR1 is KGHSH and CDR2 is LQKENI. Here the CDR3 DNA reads TGTGCCAGCTCTCCACAGGGGGCCAGCCCCCCCGGAGCTTTCTTT. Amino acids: CASSPQGASPPGAFF.

The CDR3 here is CASSLGAGVADTQYF. The CDR3 nucleotides read TGCGCCAGCAGCTTGGGGGCGGGGGTCGCAGATACGCAGTATTTT. V usage is TRBV5-1 and J usage is TRBJ2-3, with TRBD2 matching over 7 bases. CDR3 size: 15 residues. V shed 0 bases and J 4 bases; nucleotides not matched to a gene: 5. Per the germline V gene, CDR1 is SGHRS and CDR2 is YFSETQ.

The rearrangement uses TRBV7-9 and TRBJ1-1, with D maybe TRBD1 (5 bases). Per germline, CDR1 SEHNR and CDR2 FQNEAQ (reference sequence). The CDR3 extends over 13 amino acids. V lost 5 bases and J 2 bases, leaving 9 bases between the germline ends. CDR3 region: CASSDGQNTEAFF. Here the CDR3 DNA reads TGTGCCAGCAGCGATGGACAAAACACTGAAGCTTTCTTT.

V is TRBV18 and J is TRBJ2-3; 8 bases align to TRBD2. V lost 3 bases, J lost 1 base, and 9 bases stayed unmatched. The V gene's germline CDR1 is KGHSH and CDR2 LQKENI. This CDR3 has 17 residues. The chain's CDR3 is CASSPGLAGSRTDTQYF. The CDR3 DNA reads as TGTGCCAGCTCACCTGGGCTAGCGGGTTCCCGCACAGATACGCAGTATTTT.

CDR3 sequence (DNA): TGTGCCAGCAGTGACAATCCGGGACAGGGATTCTTGTACTACTATGGCTACACCTTC. Translating it yields CASSDNPGQGFLYYYGYTF. The chain employs TRBV2 and TRBJ1-2, with 9 bases fitting TRBD1. The CDR3 runs to 19 residues. J lost 3 bases, V lost 3 bases, and 17 bases had no gene match. Germline CDR1 reads SNHLY; CDR2 reads FYNNEI.

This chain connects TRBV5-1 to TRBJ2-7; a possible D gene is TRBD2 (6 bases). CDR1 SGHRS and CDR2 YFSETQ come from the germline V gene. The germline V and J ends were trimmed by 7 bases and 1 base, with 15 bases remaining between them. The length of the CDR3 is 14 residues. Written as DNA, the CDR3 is TGCGCCAGCCGCGGGGCAGTTAAGTCCTACGAGCAGTACTTC. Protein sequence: CASRGAVKSYEQYF.

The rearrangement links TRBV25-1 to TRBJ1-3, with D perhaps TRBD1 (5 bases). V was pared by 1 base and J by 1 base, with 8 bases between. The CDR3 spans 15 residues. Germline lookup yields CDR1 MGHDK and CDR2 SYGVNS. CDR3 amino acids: CASSESGGSGNTIYF. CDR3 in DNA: TGTGCCAGCAGTGAATCGGGGGGATCTGGAAACACCATATATTTT.

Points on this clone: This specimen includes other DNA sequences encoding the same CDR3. In DNA, the CDR3 is TGTGCCAGCAGCGTAGGTGGCGGGAGGGAAAGGCAGTACTTC. Its translation is CASSVGGGRERQYF. The chain couples TRBV9 to TRBJ2-7; 9 bases fit TRBD2. Unmatched junction bases numbered 7, after V lost 0 bases and J lost 9 bases. From germline, CDR1 is SGDLS and CDR2 YYNGEE. CDR3 size: 14 residues.

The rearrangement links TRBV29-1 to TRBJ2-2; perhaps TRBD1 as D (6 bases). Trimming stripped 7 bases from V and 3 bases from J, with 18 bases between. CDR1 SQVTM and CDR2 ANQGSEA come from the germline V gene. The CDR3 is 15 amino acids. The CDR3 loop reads CSAAGTFADTGELFF. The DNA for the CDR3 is TGCAGCGCTGCCGGGACATTCGCGGACACCGGGGAGCTGTTTTTT.